This TCR beta chain was identified in a study of neoadjuvant anti-PD-1 for oral cavity cancer. For the study at large: Around day 43, patients without progression received a fourth nivolumab dose before surgery.

Six replicates per PBMC sample, mostly from approximately 0.45 ug of genomic DNA. Generated by immunoSEQ multiplex PCR, the TCRdb table keeps only in-frame clones and is missing some. The sample includes tens of thousands of clones, around 88% of them seen just once. The CDR3 consists of 14 residues. Germline CDR1 SEHNR, CDR2 FQNEAQ (reference sequence). V lost 9 bases to trimming and J lost 1 base, with 15 bases between them. The receptor was derived from a person between 40 and 85 years old with oral cavity squamous cell carcinoma. V gene TRBV7-9 combines with J gene TRBJ2-5; D might be TRBD2 (5 bases). The sequencing here drew on PBMCs, taken before nivolumab (anti-PD-1) treatment. The CDR3: CASQKGGGQETQYF. As DNA, the CDR3 is TGTGCCAGTCAAAAGGGTGGAGGCCAAGAGACCCAGTACTTC.